A single sample gave rise to the 18 T cell receptor beta chains below, sequenced in a study of blood T cell repertoires in COVID-19. This table comes from immunoSEQ multiplex PCR, and its TCRdb copy is limited to in-frame clones, with some not included. The sample has around 150,000 clones, 85% seen once. Specimen: PBMCs or T cells enriched from blood (not recorded which). The origin of the receptors is a woman aged 40-49 years who had recovered from COVID-19.

This chain connects TRBV6-1 to TRBJ1-5, with a tentative D call TRBD1 (6 bases). This CDR3 has 17 amino acids. Germline assignment: CDR1 MNHNS and CDR2 SASEGT. V lost 3 bases and J 0 bases, leaving 15 bases between the germline ends. CDR3 DNA sequence: TGTGCCAGCAGTGAGAAAGGGGGGGGGATTAGCAATCAGCCCCAGCATTTT. It encodes CASSEKGGGISNQPQHF.

The chain is built from TRBV1 and TRBJ2-1; the D call TRBD2 from the table was never checked on the DNA. TRBV1 is listed as a pseudogene. CDR3 size: 21 residues. The CDR3 region is CTSSQDDAGLAGGYLNNEQFF. The CDR3 coding sequence is TGCACCAGCAGCCAAGATGATGCGGGACTAGCGGGAGGGTACTTAAACAATGAGCAGTTCTTC.

This clone was detected a few times. V and J are TRBV3-1 (or the pseudogene TRBV3-2) and TRBJ1-2; D perhaps matches TRBD1 (5 bases). Germline V gene data show CDR1 as LGHDT and CDR2 as YNNKEL (reference sequence). This CDR3 has 14 residues. The V gene lost 1 base and the J gene lost 4 bases, with 10 bases spanning the gap. The CDR3 loop reads CASSQAAGGYGYTF. CDR3 coding DNA: TGTGCCAGCAGCCAAGCGGCCGGGGGCTATGGCTACACCTTC.

The gene calls are TRBV20-1 and TRBJ2-1, with 8 nucleotides matching TRBD2. J lost 7 bases, V lost 3 bases, and 8 bases had no gene match. Germline-derived CDR1 and CDR2 are DFQATT and SNEGSKA (reference sequence). This CDR3 region has 14 residues. The CDR3 protein is CSASLVAGLNEQFF. Written as DNA, the CDR3 is TGCAGTGCTAGTCTGGTAGCGGGGTTAAATGAGCAGTTCTTC.

V gene TRBV10-1 combines with J gene TRBJ2-1, with 13 positions matching TRBD2. CDR1 is WNHNN and CDR2 is SYGVQD in the germline V gene (reference sequence). J was trimmed by 7 bases and V by 8 bases; bases with no gene match: 5. The CDR3 covers 14 residues. Here the CDR3 DNA reads TGCGCCAGCGGACTAGCGGGGGTCGGGAATGAGCAGTTCTTC. Translating gives CASGLAGVGNEQFF.

The rearrangement joins TRBV2 to TRBJ2-7; 8 positions match TRBD1. The CDR3 length is 15 residues. V lost 1 base and J lost 6; bases outside the gene matches: 8. CDR1 SNHLY and CDR2 FYNNEI come from the germline V gene. CDR3 sequence: CASSEGTGMGPEQYF. The CDR3 DNA sequence: TGTGCCAGCAGTGAAGGGACAGGGATGGGCCCCGAGCAGTACTTC.

V gene TRBV7-2 combines with J gene TRBJ2-7; no clear D gene. The CDR3 spans 13 residues. In germline, CDR1 is SGHTA, CDR2 FQGNSA. Deletions cut 3 bases from V and 0 bases from J, with 6 bases between. The DNA of the CDR3 is TGTGCCAGCAGCTTGCAGGACTCCTACGAGCAGTACTTC. Protein: CASSLQDSYEQYF.

The chain employs TRBV3-1 (or the pseudogene TRBV3-2) and TRBJ1-5; TRBD1 is a possible D gene (5 bases). V lost 1 base, J lost 6 bases, and 16 bases lay in between. CDR1 and CDR2 (germline): LGHDT, YNNKEL (reference sequence). The CDR3 consists of 16 residues. The CDR3 reads CASSQASQGGPQPQHF. CDR3 coding DNA: TGTGCCAGCAGCCAAGCTTCTCAGGGTGGCCCTCAGCCCCAGCATTTT.

The chain employs TRBV19 and TRBJ2-1, with D perhaps matching TRBD2 (6 bases). Germline V lookup: CDR1 LNHDA, CDR2 SQIVND (reference sequence). The CDR3 runs 15 residues. V was shortened by 5 bases and J by 9 bases, with 20 bases between the two germline ends. CDR3 coding DNA: TGTGCCAGTAGTGCACTAGCTCCTGGGGGTAGTGAGCAGTTCTTC. Its protein product is CASSALAPGGSEQFF.

V and J are TRBV6-6 and TRBJ1-4, with a possible D match to TRBD1 (5 bases). Looked up from germline, CDR1 is MNHNY and CDR2 is SVGAGI (reference sequence). The CDR3 spans 14 residues. Trimming removed 5 bases at V and 5 bases at J, with 12 bases between. The CDR3 protein is CASSNGGINEKLFF. The CDR3 DNA is TGTGCCAGCAGTAACGGGGGGATAAATGAAAAACTGTTTTTT.

The chain combines TRBV9 with TRBJ2-7; unclear D gene. This CDR3 contains 15 residues. Germline V CDR1 and CDR2: SGDLS, YYNGEE. V lost 7 bases to trimming and J lost 0 bases, with 17 bases between them. The CDR3 nucleotides read TGTGCCAGCTCCATCGGTAGCACCGCCTCCTACGAGCAGTACTTC. Translation gives CASSIGSTASYEQYF.

This clone appeared once. The gene calls are TRBV10-3 and TRBJ1-2; 11 nucleotides align to TRBD1. Germline CDR1 reads ENHRY; CDR2 reads SYGVKD. The V segment lost 10 bases and the J segment 4 bases; nucleotides outside the gene matches: 8. The CDR3 has 14 amino acids. The CDR3 coding sequence is TGTGCCAGCCTACGGACAGGGGGCACCTATGGCTACACCTTC. Translating gives CASLRTGGTYGYTF.

The chain is built from TRBV11-2 and TRBJ2-7; a weak D match, TRBD1 (7 bases). Trimming removed 7 bases at V and 2 bases at J, with 15 bases between. This CDR3 spans 14 amino acids. Germline CDR1 reads SGHAT; CDR2 reads FQNNGV. The CDR3 sequence is CASTIRGTAYEQYF. The DNA of the CDR3 is TGTGCCAGCACCATCCGCGGGACAGCCTACGAGCAGTACTTC.

The chain is built from TRBV7-9 and TRBJ2-7, with a possible D match to TRBD2 (5 bases). The ends were cut back, 5 bases at V and 1 base at J, with 6 bases in the middle. The CDR3 extends over 12 amino acids. Per the germline V gene, CDR1 is SEHNR and CDR2 is FQNEAQ (reference sequence). CDR3 in amino acids: CASSRGSYEQYF. DNA of the CDR3: TGTGCCAGCAGCCGGGGTTCCTACGAGCAGTACTTC.

This rearrangement joins TRBV27 to TRBJ1-2, with D unresolved. The CDR3 contains 14 residues. Per germline, CDR1 MNHEY and CDR2 SMNVEV (reference sequence). The germline V and J ends were trimmed by 7 bases and 6 bases, with 18 bases remaining between them. CDR3 residues: CASMSGRYYDGYTF. The DNA of the CDR3 is TGTGCCAGCATGTCTGGCAGGTATTACGATGGCTACACCTTC.

The chain is built from TRBV25-1 and TRBJ2-5; 7 bases are shared with TRBD2. The junction had 11 bases not matched to a gene; V was cut back by 3 bases and J by 4 bases. CDR3 length: 16 residues. Germline V CDR1 and CDR2: MGHDK, SYGVNS. CDR3 sequence (DNA): TGTGCCAGCAGTGATGGGGGGGTTGGGTCCCCAGAGACCCAGTACTTC. Its protein product is CASSDGGVGSPETQYF.

V is TRBV7-2 and J is TRBJ2-1; TRBD2 is a possible D gene (6 bases). The CDR3 loop spans 15 amino acids. CDR1 SGHTA and CDR2 FQGNSA come from the germline V gene. The V end lost 1 base, the J end lost 3 bases, and 10 bases lay between the germline ends. The CDR3 here is CASSLEGTLYNEQFF. In DNA, the CDR3 is TGTGCCAGCAGCTTAGAGGGGACTCTCTACAATGAGCAGTTCTTC.

The CDR3 region is CASSLAASGFNEQFF. Written as DNA, the CDR3 is TGCGCCAGCAGCTTGGCGGCTAGCGGGTTCAATGAGCAGTTCTTC. The chain recombines TRBV5-1 with TRBJ2-1; 8 nucleotides agree with TRBD2. Unmatched junction bases numbered 5, after V lost 0 bases and J lost 6 bases. The germline gives CDR1 SGHRS, CDR2 YFSETQ. This CDR3 region has 15 residues.